The source of this T cell receptor beta chain is a study of coeliac disease. Study-level background: High-resolution HLA typing was lacking; TRBV7-2 bias was queried instead.

V was pared by 1 base and J by 5 bases, with 8 bases between. The CDR3 is 13 amino acids. CDR1 and CDR2 (germline): SGHAT, FQNNGV. Assay: immunoSEQ multiplex PCR; the TCRdb copy retains only in-frame clones and omits some. The sample shows about 4,900 clones, 69% of them seen only once. The origin of this receptor is a woman between 40 and 50 years old. V gene TRBV11-2 combines with J gene TRBJ1-1, with a weak D call TRBD1 (5 bases). Sequencing was performed on lymphocytes from the gut lamina propria. The CDR3 reads CASSLGPGTEAFF. The CDR3 DNA sequence: TGTGCCAGCAGCTTAGGCCCAGGGACTGAAGCTTTCTTT.